These T cell receptor beta chains were read from a single sample in a study of T cell responses to AZD1222 COVID-19 vaccine. Measured with immunoSEQ multiplex PCR; TCRdb has only the in-frame clones, and not every one. The sample consists of 150,000 to 250,000 clones, about nine tenths of them appearing once. The sample was peripheral blood, taken 28 days after the second AZD1222 dose. Source of these receptors: an adult who received the AZD1222 COVID-19 vaccine. Each CDR3 is given with its conserved first and last residue. A D gene is named only where the DNA matches it firmly. Part of the rows lack a size; the others show once, few, many or a class for expanded clones.

v_call,d_call,clone_size,j_call,cdr3_aa,cdr3_nt
TRBV7-7,TRBD2,.,TRBJ2-3,CASSLFSAGGTDTQYF,TGTGCTAGCAGCTTATTCTCAGCGGGGGGCACAGATACGCAGTATTTT
TRBV10-3,TRBD1,.,TRBJ2-1,CAIGGARTGKYNEQFF,TGTGCCATCGGCGGGGCTCGGACAGGGAAGTACAATGAGCAGTTCTTC
TRBV19,TRBD2,.,TRBJ2-3,CASSIAGGGTDTQYF,TGTGCCAGTAGTATAGCGGGAGGGGGCACAGATACGCAGTATTTT
TRBV9,.,.,TRBJ2-2,CASSGAEAGTGELFF,TGTGCCAGCAGCGGGGCGGAGGCGGGCACCGGGGAGCTGTTTTTT
TRBV5-1,TRBD1,.,TRBJ1-1,CASLETGGSGTEAFF,TGCGCCAGCTTAGAGACAGGGGGCTCAGGGACTGAAGCTTTCTTT
TRBV15,TRBD2,.,TRBJ2-5,CATSRDPLAGGETQYF,TGTGCCACCAGCAGAGACCCACTAGCGGGAGGAGAGACCCAGTACTTC
TRBV18,.,.,TRBJ1-3,CASSPGFGTTIYF,TGTGCCAGCTCACCCGGGTTTGGGACTACCATATATTTT
TRBV18,TRBD1,.,TRBJ1-1,CASRQGPNTEAFF,TGTGCCAGCCGACAGGGCCCGAACACTGAAGCTTTCTTT
TRBV6-5,.,.,TRBJ2-7,CASSFGPQMNEQYF,TGTGCCAGCAGTTTCGGGCCTCAGATGAACGAGCAGTACTTC
TRBV6-6,.,.,TRBJ1-6,CASSYPGLGDSPLHF,TGTGCCAGCAGTTACCCGGGGCTTGGGGATTCACCCCTCCACTTT
TRBV28,TRBD2,.,TRBJ2-1,CASSPEASGRRGEQFF,TGTGCCAGCAGTCCAGAGGCTAGCGGTCGCCGCGGTGAGCAGTTCTTC
TRBV27,.,.,TRBJ2-7,CASSLGGFEYEQYF,TGTGCCAGCAGTTTAGGGGGGTTTGAGTACGAGCAGTACTTC
TRBV11-3,TRBD2,once,TRBJ2-1,CASSPSGSSYNEQFF,TGTGCCAGCAGCCCGAGCGGGAGCTCCTACAATGAGCAGTTCTTC
TRBV6-5,.,.,TRBJ1-4,CASSLSAGGEKLFF,TGTGCCAGCAGTCTTTCGGCCGGGGGGGAAAAACTGTTTTTT
TRBV5-1,.,.,TRBJ1-4,CASSGGSWVGEKLFF,TGCGCCAGCAGCGGGGGTAGTTGGGTCGGTGAAAAACTGTTTTTT
TRBV5-4,TRBD1,.,TRBJ2-3,CASSSRTGDPDTQYF,TGTGCCAGCAGCTCCCGGACAGGGGACCCAGATACGCAGTATTTT
TRBV2,TRBD1,.,TRBJ2-1,CASTPDRDNEQFF,TGTGCCAGCACTCCGGACAGGGACAATGAGCAGTTCTTC
TRBV5-5,TRBD2,.,TRBJ2-3,CASSSSSGTDTQYF,TGTGCCAGCAGCTCCTCTAGCGGTACAGATACGCAGTATTTT
TRBV30,.,.,TRBJ1-1,CAWSLLGGTEAFF,TGTGCCTGGAGTCTCCTGGGGGGGACTGAAGCTTTCTTT
TRBV7-3,.,.,TRBJ2-2,CASSITTTGELFF,TGTGCCAGCAGCATTACAACTACCGGGGAGCTGTTTTTT
TRBV24-1,TRBD2,.,TRBJ2-1,CATSDTSGRAKRNEQFF,TGTGCCACCAGTGACACTAGCGGGAGGGCCAAGAGGAATGAGCAGTTCTTC
TRBV5-1,.,.,TRBJ1-6,CASRRDEGNSPLHF,TGCGCCAGCAGACGAGATGAGGGTAATTCACCCCTCCACTTT